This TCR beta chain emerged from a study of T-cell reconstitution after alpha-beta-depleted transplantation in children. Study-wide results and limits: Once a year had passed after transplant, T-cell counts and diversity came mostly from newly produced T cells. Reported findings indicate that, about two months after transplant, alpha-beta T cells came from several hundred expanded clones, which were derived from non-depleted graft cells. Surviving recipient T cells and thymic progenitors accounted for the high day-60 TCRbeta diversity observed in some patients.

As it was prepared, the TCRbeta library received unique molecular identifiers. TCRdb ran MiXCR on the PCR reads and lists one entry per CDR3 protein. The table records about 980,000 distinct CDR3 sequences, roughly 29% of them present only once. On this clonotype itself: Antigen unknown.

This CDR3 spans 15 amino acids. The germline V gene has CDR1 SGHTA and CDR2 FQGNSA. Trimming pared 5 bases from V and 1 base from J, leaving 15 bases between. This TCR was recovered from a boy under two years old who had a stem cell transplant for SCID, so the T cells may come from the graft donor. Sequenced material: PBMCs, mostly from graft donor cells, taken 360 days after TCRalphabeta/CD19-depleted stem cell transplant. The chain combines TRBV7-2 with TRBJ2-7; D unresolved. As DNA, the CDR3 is TGTGCCAGCAGCCTTCAGCCGGCCTCGTCCTACGAGCAGTACTTC. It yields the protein CASSLQPASSYEQYF.